These 5 T cell receptor beta chains share one sample of origin, sequenced in a study of blood T cell repertoires in COVID-19. Some clones are missing from TCRdb's copy, which holds only in-frame ones; the method was immunoSEQ multiplex PCR. The data contain 410,000 or so clones, about 91% of them singletons. Sequenced input: peripheral blood. Source of these receptors: a woman between 40 and 55 years old with COVID-19, enrolled during active disease.

The rearrangement links TRBV9 to TRBJ1-6; D not certain. The length of the CDR3 is 15 residues. V lost 0 bases to trimming and J lost 8 bases, with 12 bases between them. Germline lookup yields CDR1 SGDLS and CDR2 YYNGEE. The CDR3 sequence: CASSVAGQAHSPLHF. CDR3 nucleotide sequence: TGTGCCAGCAGCGTAGCTGGGCAGGCGCATTCACCCCTCCACTTT.

V usage is TRBV4-2 and J usage is TRBJ1-1; the D gene is possibly TRBD1 (5 bases). Trimming took off 6 bases at V and 6 bases at J, with 17 bases between the two ends. The CDR3 sequence is 14 residues long. The germline CDR1 and CDR2 sequences are LGHNA and YNFKEQ. CDR3: CASSPLGGEAEAFF. As DNA, the CDR3 is TGTGCCAGCAGTCCGCTTGGGGGGGAGGCTGAAGCTTTCTTT.

The chain recombines TRBV6-2 or TRBV6-3 with TRBJ2-7; 8 bases are shared with TRBD2. This CDR3 spans 12 amino acids. V lost 5 bases, J lost 11 bases, and 8 bases stayed unmatched. Germline assignment: CDR1 MNHEY and CDR2 SVGEGT. CDR3 sequence reads: CASSRAGVGKYF. CDR3 sequence (DNA): TGTGCCAGCAGTCGAGCGGGGGTCGGCAAGTACTTC.

The chain carries TRBV3-1 (or the pseudogene TRBV3-2) and TRBJ2-7; D not resolved. The germline V and J ends were trimmed by 1 base and 1 base, with 8 bases remaining between them. The CDR3 totals 14 residues. Germline CDR1 and CDR2: LGHDT and YNNKEL (reference sequence). The CDR3 coding sequence is TGTGCCAGCAGCCAAGTATCCGGTTCCTACGAGCAGTACTTC. Protein sequence: CASSQVSGSYEQYF.

This chain joins TRBV9 and TRBJ2-2; a weak D match, TRBD1 (5 bases). Germline V gene data show CDR1 as SGDLS and CDR2 as YYNGEE. The length of the CDR3 is 16 residues. The V end was cut by 3 bases, the J end by 6 bases, with 18 bases between. In DNA form, the CDR3 reads TGTGCCAGCAGCGACTCCCCACAGGTAGAGGCCGGGGAGCTGTTTTTT. This gives the protein CASSDSPQVEAGELFF.